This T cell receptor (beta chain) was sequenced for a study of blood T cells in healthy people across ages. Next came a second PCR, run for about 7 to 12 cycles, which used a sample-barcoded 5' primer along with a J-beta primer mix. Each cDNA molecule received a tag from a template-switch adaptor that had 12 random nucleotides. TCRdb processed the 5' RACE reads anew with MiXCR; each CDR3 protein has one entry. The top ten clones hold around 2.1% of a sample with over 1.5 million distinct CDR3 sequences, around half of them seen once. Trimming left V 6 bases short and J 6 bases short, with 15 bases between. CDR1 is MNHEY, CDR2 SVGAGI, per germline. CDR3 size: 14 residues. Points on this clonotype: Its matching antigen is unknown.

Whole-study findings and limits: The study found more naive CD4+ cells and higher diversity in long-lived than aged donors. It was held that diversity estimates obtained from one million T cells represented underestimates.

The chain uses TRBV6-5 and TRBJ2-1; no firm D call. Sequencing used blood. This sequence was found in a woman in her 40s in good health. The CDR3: CASSSPGRINEQFF. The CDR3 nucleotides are TGTGCCAGCAGCTCCCCCGGCAGGATCAATGAGCAGTTCTTC.